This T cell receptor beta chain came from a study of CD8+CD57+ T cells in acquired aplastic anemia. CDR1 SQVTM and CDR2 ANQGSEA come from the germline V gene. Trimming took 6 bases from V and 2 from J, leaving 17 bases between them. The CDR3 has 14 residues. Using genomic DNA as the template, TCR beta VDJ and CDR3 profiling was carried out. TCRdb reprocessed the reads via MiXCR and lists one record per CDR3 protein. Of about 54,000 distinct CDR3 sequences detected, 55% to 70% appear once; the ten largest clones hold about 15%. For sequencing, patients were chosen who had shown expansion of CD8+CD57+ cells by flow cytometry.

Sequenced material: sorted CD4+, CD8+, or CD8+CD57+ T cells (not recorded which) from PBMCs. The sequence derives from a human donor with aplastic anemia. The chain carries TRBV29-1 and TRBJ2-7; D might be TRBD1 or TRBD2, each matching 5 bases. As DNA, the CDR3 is TGCAGCGTCGCCGGGACGGACTTACCCTACGAGCAGTACTTC. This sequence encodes CSVAGTDLPYEQYF.